The 17 T cell receptor beta chains reported below all come from one sample, sequenced in a study of metastatic and nonmetastatic thyroid tumors. TCRdb re-called clones from the PCR reads using MiXCR. Of tens of thousands of clones in the sample, less than 50% are singletons; the top ten hold approximately 25%. Each patient went into thyroid surgery without having received any treatment. Sequences were obtained from tumor tissue. The receptors were sampled from a male donor with papillary thyroid cancer or a benign thyroid nodule (not recorded which). Some clones in this sample may be carry-over from other donors' samples.

This clone occurred a few times. This chain uses TRBV10-1 with TRBJ1-2; D not resolved. Trimming removed 8 bases from V and 2 bases from J, with 12 bases in between. Germline V lookup: CDR1 WNHNN, CDR2 SYGVQD (reference sequence). This CDR3 region has 13 residues. The CDR3 sequence is CASSRRENYGYTF. For the CDR3, the DNA is TGCGCCAGCTCCCGTCGGGAAAACTATGGCTACACCTTC.

This chain joins TRBV12-3 or TRBV12-4 and TRBJ1-1, with D tentatively TRBD1 (6 bases). Trimming cost V 5 bases and J 1 base, with 17 bases left between them. The length of the CDR3 is 16 residues. The CDR3 protein is CASSRIGGQPNTEAFF. The CDR3 nucleotides are TGTGCCAGCAGTAGAATAGGCGGACAGCCGAACACTGAAGCTTTCTTT.

This chain uses TRBV28 with TRBJ2-7, with 8 nucleotides matching TRBD2. V shed 11 bases, J shed 4 bases, and the junction held 10 bases outside the gene matches. The CDR3 totals 13 residues. Per germline, CDR1 MDHEN and CDR2 SYDVKM. The CDR3 sequence is CASGLDYLYEQYF. The CDR3 DNA reads as TGTGCCTCGGGACTAGACTATTTATACGAGCAGTACTTC. The variable domain in full, with the rest retrieved from reference TRBV28 and TRBJ2-7, is DVKVTQSSRYLVKRTGEKVFLECVQDMDHENMFWYRQDPGLGLRLIYFSYDVKMKEKGDIPEGYSVSREKKERFSLILESASTNQTSMYLCASGLDYLYEQYFGPGTRLTVT.

This clone was observed a few times. The chain is built from TRBV5-1 and TRBJ2-2, with 8 bases that match TRBD2. The CDR3 loop spans 16 amino acids. Looked up from germline, CDR1 is SGHRS and CDR2 is YFSETQ. The ends lost 0 bases at V and 4 bases at J; junction bases unmatched: 5. This CDR3 is CASSLAAGGITGELFF. The CDR3 region has the DNA TGCGCCAGCAGCTTGGCCGCGGGAGGCATCACCGGGGAGCTGTTTTTT.

V usage is TRBV19 and J usage is TRBJ1-1, with unresolved D. The CDR3 runs to 16 residues. The germline V gene has CDR1 LNHDA and CDR2 SQIVND (reference sequence). Trimming took 7 bases from V and 3 from J, leaving 21 bases between them. Here the CDR3 DNA reads TGTGCCAGTACCCCCCGGCAGGCGTCCCCTTACACTGAAGCTTTCTTT. Residues: CASTPRQASPYTEAFF.

This clone has a handful of counts. The rearrangement joins TRBV5-1 to TRBJ2-3, with 13 positions matching TRBD2. With 2 bases clipped from V and 5 bases from J, the junction kept 2 bases outside the gene matches. The CDR3 spans 15 residues. Per germline, CDR1 SGHRS and CDR2 YFSETQ. CDR3 coding DNA: TGCGCCAGCAGCTTACTAGCGGGGGGGCAAGATACGCAGTATTTT. It encodes CASSLLAGGQDTQYF. Full variable domain (outside the CDR3, taken from reference TRBV5-1 and TRBJ2-3): KAGVTQTPRYLIKTRGQQVTLSCSPISGHRSVSWYQQTPGQGLQFLFEYFSETQRNKGNFPGRFSGRQFSNSRSEMNVSTLELGDSALYLCASSLLAGGQDTQYFGPGTRLTVL.

This clone was detected a few times. The chain combines TRBV6-5 with TRBJ1-5; TRBD1 matches 7 bases. There are 15 residues in the CDR3. The ends lost 2 bases at V and 2 bases at J; junction bases unmatched: 3. The germline CDR1 and CDR2 sequences are MNHEY and SVGAGI. CDR3 sequence (DNA): TGTGCCAGCAGTTACAAAGGGGGCCGCAATCAGCCCCAGCATTTT. It encodes CASSYKGGRNQPQHF.

The rearrangement joins TRBV12-3 or TRBV12-4 to TRBJ1-1; no reliable D call. Trimming pared 0 bases from V and 5 bases from J, leaving 10 bases between. CDR3 size: 14 residues. The CDR3 loop reads CASSLAPGRTEAFF. In nucleotides, the CDR3 is TGTGCCAGCAGTTTAGCGCCGGGAAGGACTGAAGCTTTCTTT.

The V gene is TRBV20-1, the J gene TRBJ2-7, with 12 positions matching TRBD2. CDR1 and CDR2 from the germline V gene are DFQATT and SNEGSKA (reference sequence). V was clipped by 5 bases and J by 0 bases; unmatched bases: 5. The CDR3 is made up of 15 amino acids. CDR3 DNA sequence: TGCAGTGCTCCCAGGACTAGCGGGACCTCCTACGAGCAGTACTTC. As protein: CSAPRTSGTSYEQYF.

The table lists this clone with a count of one. The chain couples TRBV9 to TRBJ2-5, with 15 bases matching TRBD2. This CDR3 spans 17 amino acids. V lost 3 bases and J lost 4; bases outside the gene matches: 7. Germline V gene data show CDR1 as SGDLS and CDR2 as YYNGEE. This chain's CDR3 is CASSAGTSGGLGETQYF. In nucleotides, the CDR3 is TGTGCCAGCAGCGCCGGGACTAGCGGGGGGTTAGGAGAGACCCAGTACTTC.

The J gene is TRBJ2-1, the V gene TRBV20-1, with D possibly matching TRBD2 (5 bases). Germline V gene sequence: CDR1 DFQATT, CDR2 SNEGSKA (reference sequence). The CDR3 is 16 amino acids. V shed 3 bases and J shed 4 bases, with 19 bases lying between them. CDR3 coding DNA: TGCAGTGCTAGGAGGGCGGATACCCAGCCATACAATGAGCAGTTCTTC. It yields the protein CSARRADTQPYNEQFF.

The chain links TRBV7-2 to TRBJ2-7; D ambiguous. Germline assignment: CDR1 SGHTA and CDR2 FQGNSA. V was cut by 1 base and J by 7 bases, with 8 bases left in between. The CDR3 covers 12 residues. The CDR3: CASSLDGQEQYF. The CDR3 nucleotides read TGTGCCAGCAGCTTAGACGGTCAGGAGCAGTACTTC.

V is TRBV6-2 or TRBV6-3 and J is TRBJ1-1, with D uncertain. The CDR3 is made up of 14 amino acids. CDR1 MNHEY and CDR2 SVGEGT come from the germline V gene. V gave up 0 bases and J gave up 0 bases, with 5 bases separating them. DNA of the CDR3: TGTGCCAGCAGTTACTCACGTATGAACACTGAAGCTTTCTTT. This translates into CASSYSRMNTEAFF.

The V gene is TRBV24-1, the J gene TRBJ2-3; D uncertain. Trimming shortened V by 9 bases and J by 2 bases, and 11 bases separated the two germline ends. Germline values: CDR1 KGHDR, CDR2 SFDVKD. The CDR3 totals 13 residues. The CDR3 nucleotides are TGTGCCACCGTAGCACCACTCACAGATACGCAGTATTTT. Its protein product is CATVAPLTDTQYF.

J is TRBJ2-7 and V is TRBV7-9; D is tentatively TRBD1 or TRBD2 (5 bases each). Trimming took off 5 bases at V and 5 bases at J, with 16 bases between the two ends. The CDR3 extends over 14 amino acids. Germline CDR1 SEHNR, CDR2 FQNEAQ (reference sequence). The CDR3 sequence: CASSPRVRVNEQYF. The CDR3 region has the DNA TGTGCCAGCAGCCCGAGGGTCAGGGTAAACGAGCAGTACTTC.

The V and J genes are TRBV30 and TRBJ1-5; the D is unclear. Trimming cost V 4 bases and J 4 bases, with 11 bases left between them. Germline loops: CDR1 GTSNPN, CDR2 SVGIG (reference sequence). The CDR3 contains 13 residues. The CDR3 DNA reads as TGTGCCTGGACCATGGGCGCGAATCAGCCCCAGCATTTT. Its translation: CAWTMGANQPQHF.

J is TRBJ1-1 and V is TRBV11-2; unclear D gene. From germline, CDR1 is SGHAT and CDR2 FQNNGV. V lost 5 bases to trimming and J lost 6 bases, with 13 bases between them. The CDR3 contains 13 residues. This CDR3 is CASSLGLSAEAFF. CDR3 sequence (DNA): TGTGCCAGCAGCCTAGGACTGTCCGCTGAAGCTTTCTTT.